What follows describes a single TCR beta chain. This CDR3 contains 16 residues. V was pared by 0 bases and J by 7 bases, with 8 bases of the junction left unmatched. Germline V CDR1 and CDR2: MNHEY, SVGAGI. These data originate in a study of technical replicates of blood from several donors. Assay used: immunoSEQ multiplex PCR; TCRdb lists only in-frame clones, some missing. Of about 100,000 clones listed, roughly 96% are singletons. This chain uses TRBV6-5 with TRBJ1-2; 10 bases fit TRBD1. The sample consisted of T cells isolated from PBMCs. The receptor's source is a human donor in good health. CDR3 sequence reads: CASSYSPRDRGRGYTF. DNA of the CDR3: TGTGCCAGCAGTTACTCCCCCCGGGACAGGGGACGTGGCTACACCTTC.